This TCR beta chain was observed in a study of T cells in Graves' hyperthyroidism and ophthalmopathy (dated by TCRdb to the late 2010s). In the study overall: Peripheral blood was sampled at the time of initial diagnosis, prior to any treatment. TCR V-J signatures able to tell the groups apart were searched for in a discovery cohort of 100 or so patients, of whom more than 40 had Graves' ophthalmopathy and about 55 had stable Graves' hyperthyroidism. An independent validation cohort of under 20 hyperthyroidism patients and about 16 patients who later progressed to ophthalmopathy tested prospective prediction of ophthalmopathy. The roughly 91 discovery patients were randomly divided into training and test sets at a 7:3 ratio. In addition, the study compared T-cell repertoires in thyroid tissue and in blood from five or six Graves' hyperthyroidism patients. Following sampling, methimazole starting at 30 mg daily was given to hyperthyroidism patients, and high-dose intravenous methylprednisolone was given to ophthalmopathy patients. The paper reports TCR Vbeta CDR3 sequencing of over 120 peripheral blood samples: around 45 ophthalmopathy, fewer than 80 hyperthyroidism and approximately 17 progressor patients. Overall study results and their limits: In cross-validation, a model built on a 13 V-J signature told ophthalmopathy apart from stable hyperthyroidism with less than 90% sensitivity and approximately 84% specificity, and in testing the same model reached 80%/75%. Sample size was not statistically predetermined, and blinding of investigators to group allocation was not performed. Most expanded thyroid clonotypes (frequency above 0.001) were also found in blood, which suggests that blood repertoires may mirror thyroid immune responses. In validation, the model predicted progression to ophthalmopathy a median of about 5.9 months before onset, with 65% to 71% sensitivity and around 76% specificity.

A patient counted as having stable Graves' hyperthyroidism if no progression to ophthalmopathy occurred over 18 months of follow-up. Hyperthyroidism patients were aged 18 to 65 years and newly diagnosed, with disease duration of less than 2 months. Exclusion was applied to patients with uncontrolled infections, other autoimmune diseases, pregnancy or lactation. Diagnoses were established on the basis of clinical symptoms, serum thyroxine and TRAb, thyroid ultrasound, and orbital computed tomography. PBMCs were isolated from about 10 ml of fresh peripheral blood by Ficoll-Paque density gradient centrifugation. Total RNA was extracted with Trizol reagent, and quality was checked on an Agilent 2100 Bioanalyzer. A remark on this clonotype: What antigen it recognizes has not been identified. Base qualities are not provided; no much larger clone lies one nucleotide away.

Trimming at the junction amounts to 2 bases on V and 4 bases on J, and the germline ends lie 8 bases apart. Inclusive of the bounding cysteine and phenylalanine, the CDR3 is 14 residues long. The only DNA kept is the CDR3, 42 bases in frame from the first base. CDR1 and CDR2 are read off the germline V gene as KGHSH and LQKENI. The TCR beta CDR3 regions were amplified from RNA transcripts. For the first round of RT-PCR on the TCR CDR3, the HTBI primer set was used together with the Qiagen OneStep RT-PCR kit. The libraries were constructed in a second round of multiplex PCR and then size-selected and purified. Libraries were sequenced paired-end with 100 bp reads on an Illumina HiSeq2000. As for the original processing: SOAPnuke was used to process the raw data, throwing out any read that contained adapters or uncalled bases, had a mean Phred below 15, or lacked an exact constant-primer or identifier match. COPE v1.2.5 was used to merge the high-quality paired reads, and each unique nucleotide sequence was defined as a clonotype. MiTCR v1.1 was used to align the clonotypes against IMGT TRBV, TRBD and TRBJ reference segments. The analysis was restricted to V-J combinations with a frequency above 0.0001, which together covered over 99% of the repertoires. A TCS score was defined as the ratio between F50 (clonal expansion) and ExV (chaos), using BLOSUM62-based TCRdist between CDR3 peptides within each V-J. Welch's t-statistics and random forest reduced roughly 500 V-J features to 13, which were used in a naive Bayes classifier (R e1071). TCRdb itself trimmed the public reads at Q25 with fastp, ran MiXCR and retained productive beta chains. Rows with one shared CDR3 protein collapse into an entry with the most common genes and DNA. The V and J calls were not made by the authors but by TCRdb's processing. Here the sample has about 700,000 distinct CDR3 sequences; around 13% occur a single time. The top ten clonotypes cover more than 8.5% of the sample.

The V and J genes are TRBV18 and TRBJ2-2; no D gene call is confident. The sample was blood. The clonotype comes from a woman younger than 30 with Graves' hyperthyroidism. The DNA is TGTGCCAGCTCACCAGGGCCCGGCACCGGGGAGCTGTTTTTT. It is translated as CASSPGPGTGELFF.